The sequence of this TCR beta chain was determined in a study of shared clonotypes between healthy human individuals. The study, taken as a whole, reports: Clonotype sharing among the donors was expected to vary with sequencing depth. As a rule, naive subsets had a larger estimated richness than memory subsets.

Clones were read by immunoSEQ multiplex PCR, and TCRdb kept only the in-frame ones, dropping some. The table records around 700,000 clones, about 78% of them present only once. Worth noting for this clone: Its antigen is unidentified.

CD4+ cells were split into CD45RA+ naive and CD45RA-negative memory subsets. CDR1 and CDR2 from the germline V gene are SGHAT and FQNNGV. V was shortened by 1 base and J by 0 bases, with 7 bases between the two germline ends. CDR3 size: 14 residues. Source material: memory CD4+ T cells sorted from blood. Subset here: CD45RA-negative fraction. The TCR was taken from a woman younger than 45 in good health. V is TRBV11-2 and J is TRBJ2-7; D remains unclear. The CDR3 DNA sequence: TGTGCCAGCAGCTTAGGTCGAGGCTCCTACGAGCAGTACTTC. Amino acid sequence: CASSLGRGSYEQYF.